One and the same sample provided the 19 T cell receptor beta chains below, sequenced in a study of blood T cell repertoires in COVID-19. Some clones are missing from TCRdb's copy, which holds only in-frame ones; the method was immunoSEQ multiplex PCR. This table holds over 350,000 clones, roughly 90% found once. Material: PBMCs or T cells enriched from blood (not recorded which). The receptors originated from a woman under 40 with acute COVID-19.

This chain links TRBV20-1 with TRBJ1-3; D may be TRBD1 (6 bases). The germline gives CDR1 DFQATT, CDR2 SNEGSKA (reference sequence). The CDR3 spans 16 residues. V lost 3 bases, J lost 3 bases, and 18 bases lay in between. The CDR3 protein is CSASTGNARFGNTIYF. The CDR3 DNA sequence: TGCAGTGCTAGTACAGGGAACGCTCGGTTTGGAAACACCATATATTTT.

The rearrangement links TRBV5-6 to TRBJ1-2; tentative D call: TRBD1 (6 bases). This CDR3 has 17 amino acids. CDR1 and CDR2 from the germline V gene are SGHDT and YYEEEE. V dropped 4 bases and J dropped 6 bases, with 25 bases sitting between them. As DNA, the CDR3 is TGTGCCAGCAGCCTATTAAATAACAGGGTAGTGGTTGATGGCTACACCTTC. Protein product: CASSLLNNRVVVDGYTF.

The chain links TRBV5-1 to TRBJ1-4; 11 positions agree with TRBD1. The V segment lost 4 bases and the J segment 0 bases; nucleotides outside the gene matches: 8. Germline CDR1 reads SGHRS; CDR2 reads YFSETQ. This CDR3 is built from 18 residues. The chain's CDR3 is CASSRTGTGGSTNEKLFF. CDR3 sequence (DNA): TGCGCCAGCAGCCGAACCGGGACAGGGGGTTCAACTAATGAAAAACTGTTTTTT.

This chain links TRBV5-8 with TRBJ1-1; 8 bases are a match to TRBD1. This CDR3 is 18 amino acids long. With 7 bases clipped from V and 1 base from J, the junction kept 18 bases outside the gene matches. Germline V lookup: CDR1 SGHTS, CDR2 YDEGEE. The DNA for the CDR3 is TGTGCCAGCCTGCAGGGGGCGCATCATTGGTGGTCGAACACTGAAGCTTTCTTT. The encoded protein is CASLQGAHHWWSNTEAFF.

V is TRBV10-3 and J is TRBJ1-6; 10 bases are shared with TRBD1. V lost 3 bases and J lost 8; bases outside the gene matches: 4. CDR1 is ENHRY, CDR2 SYGVKD, per germline. The CDR3 loop spans 15 amino acids. The CDR3 is CAISDPGTGDSPLHF. CDR3 DNA sequence: TGTGCCATCAGTGACCCCGGGACAGGGGATTCACCCCTCCACTTT.

The chain is built from TRBV6-4 and TRBJ2-1; D is perhaps TRBD2 (5 bases). CDR1 and CDR2 from the germline V gene are MRHNA and SNTAGT. Between the trimmed V and J ends, which lost 1 base and 10 bases, there was a span of 8 bases. The CDR3 loop spans 12 amino acids. CDR3 nucleotide sequence: TGTGCCAGCAGTGACTTGAGAGGGGAGCAGTTCTTC. Protein: CASSDLRGEQFF.

The rearrangement joins TRBV3-1 (or the pseudogene TRBV3-2) to TRBJ1-6; 7 nucleotides agree with TRBD1. The germline gives CDR1 LGHDT, CDR2 YNNKEL (reference sequence). V lost 4 bases to trimming and J lost 9 bases; unmatched junction nucleotides: 9. The CDR3 consists of 15 residues. The CDR3 reads CASSLNTGVGSPLHF. The CDR3 DNA reads TGTGCCAGCAGCCTTAATACAGGGGTGGGTTCACCCCTCCACTTT.

The chain couples TRBV28 to TRBJ1-2; the match to TRBD1 covers 7 bases. This CDR3 region has 15 residues. V was clipped by 10 bases and J by 2 bases; unmatched bases: 13. Germline V gene data show CDR1 as MDHEN and CDR2 as SYDVKM. In DNA, the CDR3 is TGTGCCACCAGGGTTGATCCACAGGGGAACTATGGCTACACCTTC. This codes for CATRVDPQGNYGYTF.

This sequence joins TRBV7-2 and TRBJ2-1; 10 bases fit TRBD2. With 1 base clipped from V and 8 bases from J, the junction kept 5 bases outside the gene matches. CDR3 length equals 15 residues. Germline CDR1 is SGHTA and CDR2 is FQGNSA. CDR3 DNA: TGTGCCAGCAGCTTAGACGCTAGCGGGGGCGATGAGCAGTTCTTC. The encoded protein is CASSLDASGGDEQFF.

This chain joins TRBV7-9 and TRBJ2-1, with D possibly being TRBD2 (5 bases). The CDR3 is 12 amino acids. Germline assignment: CDR1 SEHNR and CDR2 FQNEAQ (reference sequence). V dropped 5 bases and J dropped 9 bases, with 11 bases sitting between them. The CDR3 nucleotides read TGTGCCAGCAGCCCTCTAGCCGTTGAGCAGTTCTTC. Translation: CASSPLAVEQFF.

The chain carries TRBV19 and TRBJ1-2, with D perhaps TRBD1 (6 bases). Germline V gene data show CDR1 as LNHDA and CDR2 as SQIVND (reference sequence). Trimming cost V 4 bases and J 4 bases, with 16 bases left between them. The CDR3 loop spans 15 amino acids. The CDR3 region is CASSTSRGGVYGYTF. CDR3 nucleotides: TGTGCCAGTAGTACCTCCCGAGGGGGGGTCTATGGCTACACCTTC.

The chain links TRBV3-1 (or the pseudogene TRBV3-2) to TRBJ2-3, with 9 bases identical to TRBD2. This CDR3 has 16 residues. Germline V gene sequence: CDR1 LGHDT, CDR2 YNNKEL (reference sequence). V was clipped by 1 base and J by 10 bases; unmatched bases: 12. The CDR3 sequence: CASSQGRTSAGSPQYF. The CDR3 DNA sequence: TGTGCCAGCAGCCAAGGCAGGACTAGCGCAGGTTCGCCGCAGTATTTT.

About this clone: Different DNA sequences within this sample yield the same CDR3. This chain uses TRBV19 with TRBJ2-7; D is possibly TRBD2 (6 bases). V shed 3 bases and J shed 2 bases, with 11 bases lying between them. The CDR3 consists of 14 residues. Germline V gene data show CDR1 as LNHDA and CDR2 as SQIVND (reference sequence). CDR3 DNA: TGTGCCAGTAGTATCGGGACTGGCCCCTACGAGCAGTACTTC. It yields the protein CASSIGTGPYEQYF.

In this sample, this clone turned up once. The chain is built from TRBV24-1 and TRBJ2-1, with a tentative D call TRBD2 (6 bases). The CDR3 runs 15 residues. V was pared by 0 bases and J by 6 bases, with 11 bases between. Germline V gene lookup returns CDR1 KGHDR and CDR2 SFDVKD. The CDR3 is CATSDLQFGGNEQFF. Here the CDR3 DNA reads TGTGCCACCAGTGATTTGCAATTCGGGGGCAATGAGCAGTTCTTC.

The chain carries TRBV18 and TRBJ2-7; possible D gene TRBD2, 6 bases. With 6 bases removed from V and 6 bases from J, the gap between germline ends came to 18 bases. Germline loops: CDR1 KGHSH, CDR2 LQKENI. This CDR3 contains 14 residues. CDR3 nucleotides: TGTGCCAGCTCTAGAAATGTGGAGGGTGGCGAGCAGTACTTC. Amino acids: CASSRNVEGGEQYF.

This clone was seen a handful of times. The chain joins TRBV2 to TRBJ2-7, with 8 bases fitting TRBD1. Trimming at V came to 3 bases and at J to 1 base, leaving 5 bases not matched to a gene. This CDR3 comprises 15 residues. Germline CDR1 reads SNHLY; CDR2 reads FYNNEI. CDR3 DNA: TGTGCCAGCAGTGACAGGACAGGGAGATCCTACGAGCAGTACTTC. This sequence encodes CASSDRTGRSYEQYF.

The chain employs TRBV25-1 and TRBJ2-3; TRBD1 aligns across 9 bases. V was pared by 3 bases and J by 4 bases, with 2 bases of the junction left unmatched. From germline, CDR1 is MGHDK and CDR2 SYGVNS. This CDR3 contains 14 residues. The CDR3 is CASSEGQGSDTQYF. CDR3 DNA sequence: TGTGCCAGCAGTGAGGGACAGGGATCAGATACGCAGTATTTT.

The chain links TRBV14 to TRBJ1-1; D remains unclear. Trimming cost V 2 bases and J 1 base, with 5 bases left between them. The V gene's germline CDR1 is SGHDN and CDR2 FVKESK. CDR3 length: 13 amino acids. The CDR3 is CASSQLSNTEAFF. The CDR3 DNA is TGTGCCAGCAGCCAACTATCGAACACTGAAGCTTTCTTT.

J is TRBJ2-3 and V is TRBV9; TRBD1 matches 7 bases. V lost 4 bases and J lost 0; bases outside the gene matches: 8. Germline lookup yields CDR1 SGDLS and CDR2 YYNGEE. CDR3 size: 16 residues. CDR3: CASSSGTEFSTDTQYF. The CDR3 coding sequence is TGTGCCAGCAGCTCCGGGACAGAATTTAGCACAGATACGCAGTATTTT.